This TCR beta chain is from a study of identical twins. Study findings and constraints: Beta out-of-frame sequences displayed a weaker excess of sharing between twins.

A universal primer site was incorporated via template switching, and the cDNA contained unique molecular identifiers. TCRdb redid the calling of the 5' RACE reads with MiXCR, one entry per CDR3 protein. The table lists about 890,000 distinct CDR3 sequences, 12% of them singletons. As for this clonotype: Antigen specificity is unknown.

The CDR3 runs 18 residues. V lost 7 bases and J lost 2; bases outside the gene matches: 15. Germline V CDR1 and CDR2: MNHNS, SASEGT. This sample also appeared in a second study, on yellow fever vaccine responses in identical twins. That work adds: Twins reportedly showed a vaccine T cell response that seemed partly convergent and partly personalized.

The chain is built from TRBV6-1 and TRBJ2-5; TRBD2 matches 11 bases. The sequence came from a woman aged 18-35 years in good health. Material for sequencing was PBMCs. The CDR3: CASTNPGDGTSGQETQYF. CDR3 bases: TGTGCCAGCACTAACCCCGGGGACGGGACTAGCGGACAAGAGACCCAGTACTTC.